This TCR beta chain was captured by sequencing in a study of chronic HIV infection and antiretroviral therapy (dated by TCRdb to between 2015 and 2016). Comments on this clonotype: Its antigen specificity is not known. Per-base qualities were not stored, and no clone one base away is much larger.

V gives up 5 bases and J gives up 1 base, and the segment between their germline ends measures 8 bases. Reading the germline V gene (reference sequence) gives CDR1 SEHNR and CDR2 FQNEAQ. There are 13 amino acids in the CDR3, from cysteine to phenylalanine inclusive. The entry retains the CDR3 DNA only, 39 bases that are in frame from base 1. The library came from 5' RACE. Reads for this sample came from an Illumina MiSeq. The public reads were reanalyzed by TCRdb: fastp trimming at Q25, MiXCR alignment, in-frame beta chains only. Identical CDR3 proteins give one entry, which carries the most common genes and DNA. The sample contains about 48,000 distinct CDR3 sequences, approximately 19% of them found a single time. The ten largest clones add up to more than 2.5% of the sample.

The sample consisted of peripheral blood. Rearrangement joined TRBV7-9 to TRBJ1-2; the D gene assignment is ambiguous. This TCR came from an adult who had HIV and had not received antiretroviral therapy, or was an uninfected healthy control (not recorded which). The sequence in DNA is TGTGCCAGCAGCGTTACGGTTAACTATGGCTACACCTTC. Its product reads: CASSVTVNYGYTF.